This T cell receptor (beta chain) is from a study of T-cell reconstitution after alpha-beta-depleted transplantation in children. TCRbeta library preparation incorporated unique molecular identifiers. TCRdb used MiXCR to reprocess the PCR reads, holding one entry per CDR3 protein. The sample lists about a million distinct CDR3 sequences, roughly 29% occurring once. CDR3 size: 15 residues. Trimming took 7 bases from V and 6 from J, leaving 19 bases between them. Germline CDR1 LNHDA, CDR2 SQIVND (reference sequence). This sample comprised PBMCs, mostly from graft donor cells, obtained 360 days after TCRalphabeta/CD19-depleted stem cell transplant. The chain employs TRBV19 and TRBJ2-1; D might be TRBD1 (5 bases). The clonotype was recovered from a boy under two years old who had a stem cell transplant for SCID, so the T cells may come from the graft donor. The CDR3 here is CASTQDRGVVNEQFF. The CDR3 nucleotides are TGTGCCAGTACCCAAGACAGAGGAGTAGTCAATGAGCAGTTCTTC.